The 5 T cell receptor beta chains reported below all come from one sample, sequenced in a study of Graves' ophthalmopathy and Graves' hyperthyroidism. The study amplified TCR beta CDR3 regions using RNA transcripts. Investigators did first-round RT-PCR with HTBI primers, then second-round multiplex PCR. TCRdb fed the multiplex PCR reads into MiXCR, producing one record per CDR3 protein. Of about 210,000 distinct CDR3 sequences listed, less than 30% are singletons. The material sequenced was peripheral blood. The receptor set was obtained from a man in his forties or fifties with Graves' ophthalmopathy.

This clonotype was recorded at least ten times. The rearrangement uses TRBV29-1 and TRBJ2-5; 13 bases agree with TRBD2. Losses at the gene ends were 1 base for V and 4 bases for J; bases not matched to a gene: 0. Germline V lookup: CDR1 SQVTM, CDR2 ANQGSEA. The CDR3 sequence is 14 residues long. Here the CDR3 reads CSVEGTSGRETQYF. The DNA for the CDR3 is TGCAGCGTTGAAGGGACTAGCGGGAGAGAGACCCAGTACTTC.

The rearrangement uses TRBV18 and TRBJ1-2; possible D gene TRBD1, 5 bases. The CDR3 has 15 amino acids. Germline CDR1 and CDR2: KGHSH and LQKENI. V was trimmed by 5 bases and J by 4 bases, leaving 17 bases between them. The chain's CDR3 is CASSSQEVGTYGYTF. DNA of the CDR3: TGTGCCAGCTCATCCCAGGAGGTCGGGACCTATGGCTACACCTTC.

The chain employs TRBV20-1 and TRBJ2-7, with D uncertain. The CDR3 totals 13 residues. Trimming shortened V by 0 bases and J by 6 bases, and 12 bases separated the two germline ends. The germline V gene has CDR1 DFQATT and CDR2 SNEGSKA (reference sequence). CDR3 sequence: CSARDDPSGEQYF. Here the CDR3 DNA reads TGCAGTGCTAGAGATGACCCCTCGGGCGAGCAGTACTTC.

This chain joins TRBV6-2 or TRBV6-3 and TRBJ2-7; 9 bases map to TRBD1. Looked up from germline, CDR1 is MNHEY and CDR2 is SVGEGT. Germline trimming cut 5 bases from V and 4 bases from J; bases unmatched to any gene: 6. This CDR3 contains 14 residues. The CDR3 bases are TGTGCCAGCAGTAGCCGGGACAGGGAATACGAGCAGTACTTC. It codes for CASSSRDREYEQYF.

This clonotype was detected many times. V and J are TRBV6-2 or TRBV6-3 and TRBJ2-5; 9 nucleotides agree with TRBD1. Looked up from germline, CDR1 is MNHEY and CDR2 is SVGEGT. This CDR3 has 12 residues. V gave up 5 bases and J gave up 7 bases; unmatched junction bases: 2. The CDR3 DNA reads as TGTGCCAGCAGTCCGGACAGGGGGACCCAGTACTTC. Protein product: CASSPDRGTQYF.